This T cell receptor beta chain is drawn from a study of blood T cell repertoires in COVID-19. As for the study in general: Both acute and convalescent COVID-19 samples were obtained from the United States, Italy and Spain. Nucleic acid was either cDNA or gDNA, and it came from T cells, B-cell-depleted T cells, or PBMCs.

Per germline, CDR1 SGHNT and CDR2 YENEEA. J gave up 3 bases and V 5 bases, and 9 bases lay outside the gene matches. The CDR3 covers 15 residues. Using immunoSEQ multiplex PCR, the repertoire was profiled, and TCRdb retains in-frame clones only, with some absent. The data show about 200,000 clones, with 75% to 90% seen just once and approximately 5% held by the top ten. This clone occurred once. The chain joins TRBV11-3 to TRBJ2-7; 8 bases map to TRBD1. The sample was peripheral blood. The TCR originated in a human donor in a cohort sampled during active COVID-19. CDR3 in amino acids: CASSAGTGSYYEQYF. Written as DNA, the CDR3 is TGTGCCAGCAGCGCCGGGACAGGAAGCTACTACGAGCAGTACTTC.